This entry features one T cell receptor beta chain sequence. This clone's antigen is unknown. No clone much larger than this one lies a single base away; base qualities are absent. This sample was included in a study of blood T cell repertoires in COVID-19 (dated by TCRdb to 2020 to 2022). Regarding the study in general: The collaborator samples originated in the United States, Italy and Spain and spanned the acute and convalescent phases of COVID-19. The material from the prospective study consisted of cDNA or gDNA derived from T cells, B-cell-depleted T cells, or PBMCs. Deeply sampled blood TCRbeta repertoires from subjects exposed to, actively infected with, or recovered from COVID-19 were included in the dataset. The repertoires were released in a freely available public database meant as a resource for research on the immune response to SARS-CoV-2. Samples were obtained from the ongoing ImmuneRACE study (first 160 participants) and from over a thousand subjects provided by 6 global collaborators. A de-identified subject ID, COVID-19 status, age in years and sex were almost always included in the sample metadata. Where HLA class I and class II types were available, the types were taken from metadata supplied by the sample provider, not from assay-based typing. What the work shows at the level of the full study, not this receptor alone: The amount of clinical and demographic metadata varied by source and participant and was provided uncurated.

CDR1 is given as GTSNPN and CDR2 as SVGIG, both from the germline V gene (reference sequence). Measured from the cysteine to the phenylalanine, the CDR3 is 15 residues long. Of the read, only the CDR3 DNA is kept; its 45 bases are in frame from base 1. V and J are trimmed by 3 bases and 1 base, and the gene matches miss 6 bases of the junction. In the prospective study, participants were roughly 18 to 90 years old, resided in about two dozen geographic areas of the United States, and were enrolled through a virtual design. In the prospective study, cohorts were assigned on the basis of participant-reported clinical history obtained from a screening survey and a study questionnaire. Exposed participants had been in contact with someone with a PCR-confirmed or clinician-diagnosed COVID-19 case within 2 weeks of study entry. Mobile phlebotomists in the prospective study collected whole blood, serum and a nasopharyngeal or oropharyngeal swab from every participant. Additional blood draws and questionnaires over an approximately two-month period could optionally be provided by prospective study participants. Before DNA extraction, blood samples from the prospective study were shipped at room temperature or frozen.

TCRbeta CDR3 regions were amplified from genomic DNA using the immunoSEQ Assay, a bias-controlled multiplex PCR. As for the original processing: Nucleated cell counts per sample were estimated from amplification of reference gene primers within the assay. To quantify the absolute abundance of each unique TCRbeta CDR3 rearrangement, sequence reads were collapsed and filtered. Productive Simpson clonality was computed per sample as the square root of Simpson's diversity index over productive rearrangements. What TCRdb holds here is the immuneACCESS table cut down to in-frame rearrangements. Part of the clones is not present; checked against another copy, under half of the missing clones reflect an unresolved V gene, and the others are unexplained. The V and J calls and clone size are taken from that table; D and trimming were inferred from the DNA. Recorded for this sample are 110,000 to 150,000 clones; roughly four fifths of them occurred a single time. Of the sample, 1.6% is held by the ten largest clones.

Specimen: PBMCs or T cells enriched from blood (not recorded which). This clonotype originated in a woman younger than 30 who had been exposed to COVID-19. The sequence links TRBV30 to TRBJ1-1, and TRBD1 aligns with 9 junction nucleotides. In nucleotides, the sequence is TGTGCCTGGAGCGGACAGGGGTCATGGAACACTGAAGCTTTCTTT. It translates to CAWSGQGSWNTEAFF.